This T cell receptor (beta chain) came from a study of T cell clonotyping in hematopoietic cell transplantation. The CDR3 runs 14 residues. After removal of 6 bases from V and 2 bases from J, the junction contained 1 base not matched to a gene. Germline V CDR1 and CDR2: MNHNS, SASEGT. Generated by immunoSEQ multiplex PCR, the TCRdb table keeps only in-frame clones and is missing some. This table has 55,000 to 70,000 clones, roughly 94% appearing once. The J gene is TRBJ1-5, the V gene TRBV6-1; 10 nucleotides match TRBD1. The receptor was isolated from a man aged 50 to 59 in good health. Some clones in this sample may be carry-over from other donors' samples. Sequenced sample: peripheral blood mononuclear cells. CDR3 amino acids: CASRGTGGNQPQHF. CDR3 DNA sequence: TGTGCCAGCAGGGGGACAGGGGGCAATCAGCCCCAGCATTTT.